The 8 T cell receptor beta chains listed next were all sequenced from one sample in a study of early stage breast cancer tumors (dated by TCRdb to 2016 to 2017). The method behind the library was the immunoSEQ multiplex PCR assay. The table was pulled from immuneACCESS by TCRdb, which kept in-frame rearrangements only. Such tables lose some clones; where checked, under half of the loss comes from unresolved V genes, and the rest has no known cause. The sample yields around 30,000 clones; roughly two thirds were counted once. Jointly, the top ten make up approximately 35% of the sample. The sequenced material came from blood. Receptors were obtained from a person aged 50 to 59 with breast cancer.

The chain employs TRBV28 and TRBJ2-5; a possible D gene is TRBD2 (5 bases). CDR1 MDHEN and CDR2 SYDVKM come from the germline V gene. V was clipped by 5 bases and J by 5 bases, with 15 bases between them. The CDR3 loop spans 14 amino acids. For the CDR3, the DNA is TGTGCCAGCAGTCCCATGGGGAGAGGCGAGACCCAGTACTTC. This codes for CASSPMGRGETQYF.

The sample holds one count of this clone. The V and J genes are TRBV5-5 and TRBJ1-5; 7 nucleotides match TRBD1. The CDR3 extends over 15 amino acids. The germline CDR1 and CDR2 sequences are SGHKS and YYEKEE (reference sequence). J was trimmed by 0 bases and V by 2 bases; bases with no gene match: 2. DNA for the CDR3: TGTGCCAGCAGCTTACAGGGGTTTAGCAATCAGCCCCAGCATTTT. Its protein is CASSLQGFSNQPQHF.

This chain joins TRBV5-1 and TRBJ2-7; 9 nucleotides match TRBD1. After removal of 3 bases from V and 5 bases from J, the junction contained 9 bases not matched to a gene. This CDR3 contains 15 residues. CDR1 and CDR2 (germline): SGHRS, YFSETQ. As DNA, the CDR3 is TGCGCCAGCAGCTCGGGCCGGACAGGGGCCCACGAGCAGTACTTC. This translates into CASSSGRTGAHEQYF.

The chain employs TRBV5-8 and TRBJ1-5; D perhaps matches TRBD1 (6 bases). Trimming pared 0 bases from V and 0 bases from J, leaving 13 bases between. The CDR3 has 17 amino acids. Germline V gene lookup returns CDR1 SGHTS and CDR2 YDEGEE. The DNA for the CDR3 is TGTGCCAGCAGCTTGGGACCCAGGGGTTATAGCAATCAGCCCCAGCATTTT. This encodes CASSLGPRGYSNQPQHF.

Sample share makes this clone medium-sized. J is TRBJ2-7 and V is TRBV19, with 8 bases lining up with TRBD2. This CDR3 comprises 14 residues. The junction had 2 bases not matched to a gene; V was cut back by 1 base and J by 3 bases. Looked up from germline, CDR1 is LNHDA and CDR2 is SQIVND (reference sequence). CDR3 in DNA: TGTGCCAGTAGTATAGTTGCGGGAGGCTACGAGCAGTACTTC. Amino acid sequence: CASSIVAGGYEQYF.

This clone was recorded a few times. This rearrangement joins TRBV6-4 to TRBJ2-1; 10 bases align to TRBD2. The CDR3 runs to 17 residues. The trim removed 3 bases at V and 3 bases at J, leaving 8 bases unmatched. CDR1 and CDR2 (germline): MRHNA, SNTAGT. The CDR3 bases are TGTGCCAGCAGTGAGGCTAGCGGGAGAGTTCACTACAATGAGCAGTTCTTC. Translation gives CASSEASGRVHYNEQFF.

This chain links TRBV7-2 with TRBJ2-7, with 14 bases aligning to TRBD2. The CDR3 extends over 15 amino acids. The V and J ends lost 3 bases and 3 bases, in that order; junction bases with no gene match: 1. Per the germline V gene, CDR1 is SGHTA and CDR2 is FQGNSA. CDR3 amino acids: CASSFGLAGGYEQYF. The CDR3 DNA follows: TGTGCCAGCAGCTTCGGACTAGCGGGAGGCTACGAGCAGTACTTC.

The chain links TRBV7-3 to TRBJ1-2; D is ambiguous. With 5 bases removed from V and 5 bases from J, the gap between germline ends came to 15 bases. CDR3 size: 14 residues. Germline lookup yields CDR1 SGHTA and CDR2 FQGTGA. CDR3 region: CASSPTAGMYGYTF. The DNA for the CDR3 is TGTGCCAGCAGCCCCACGGCGGGCATGTATGGCTACACCTTC.